This entry features one T cell receptor beta chain sequence. Per germline, CDR1 ENHRY and CDR2 SYGVKD. This CDR3 contains 14 residues. With 6 bases removed from V and 4 bases from J, the gap between germline ends came to 13 bases. Expressed TCRB transcripts got sequenced, as all isolated RNA was reverse transcribed. Measured with immunoSEQ multiplex PCR; TCRdb has only the in-frame clones, and not every one. The table shows over 500,000 clones, with about 16% occurring only once. This entry belongs to a study of beta chain features in type 1 diabetes. The chain combines TRBV10-3 with TRBJ2-1, with no clear D. The receptor's source is a man younger than 35 in good health. Material: naive CD4+ T cells from blood. CDR3 region: CAIRGYTEYNEQFF. The CDR3 coding sequence is TGTGCCATCAGAGGTTACACAGAGTACAATGAGCAGTTCTTC.